The 7 T cell receptor beta chains below come from one sample, sequenced in a study of shared clonotypes between healthy human individuals (dated by TCRdb to about 2020). The library was built by means of the immunoSEQ multiplex PCR assay. Imported from immuneACCESS, the table was reduced by TCRdb to in-frame sequences with V and J called. These copies leave out some clones; in studies compared against another copy, an unresolved V gene accounts for under half, and the cause of the remainder is not known. The sample table contains some 2,000,000 clones; only one count was recorded for about 95% of them. The top ten hold 0.85% to 1.2% of the sample. CD8 naive samples were obtained by positive selection for CCR7 among CD45RO-negative cells, yielding a CD45RA+CCR7+ population from which TemRA cells were excluded. Sequenced sample: naive CD8+ T cells sorted from blood. The cell subset or site label, read with the paper, signifies: CD45RA+CCR7+. Source of these receptors: a man aged 18 to 35 in good health.

This clone was counted between two and nine times. The chain carries TRBV10-3 and TRBJ2-2; possible D gene TRBD2, 5 bases. This CDR3 has 13 residues. The germline gives CDR1 ENHRY, CDR2 SYGVKD. The V and J ends lost 8 bases and 4 bases respectively, with 11 bases between them. The CDR3 region has the DNA TGTGCCATCCAAACTAGTGGCACCGGGGAGCTGTTTTTT. Its translation is CAIQTSGTGELFF.

Of note for this clone: Additional DNA sequences in this sample encode the identical CDR3. The V and J genes are TRBV4-1 and TRBJ1-1, with TRBD1 as a possible D gene (5 bases). Per the germline V gene, CDR1 is MGHRA and CDR2 is YSYEKL. V was pared by 4 bases and J by 4 bases, with 7 bases between. The CDR3 spans 12 residues. The CDR3 sequence: CASSPGSTEAFF. DNA for the CDR3: TGCGCCAGCAGCCCAGGGTCCACTGAAGCTTTCTTT.

The rearrangement joins TRBV6-5 to TRBJ1-1, with a tentative D call TRBD1 (5 bases). V dropped 0 bases and J dropped 3 bases, with 8 bases sitting between them. Germline V gene lookup returns CDR1 MNHEY and CDR2 SVGAGI. This CDR3 has 14 residues. The CDR3 nucleotides read TGTGCCAGCAGTTACTCAGGGGTTGACACTGAAGCTTTCTTT. Residues: CASSYSGVDTEAFF.

This clone was counted a single time. CDR3 bases: TGTGCCAGCAGCTTAGCTTCAGCGGGAGCAGCAGATACGCAGTATTTT. Amino acids: CASSLASAGAADTQYF. The chain joins TRBV7-9 to TRBJ2-3; 8 nucleotides align to TRBD2. This CDR3 comprises 16 residues. With V trimmed by 0 bases and J by 4 bases, 6 bases remained unmatched. Germline V CDR1 and CDR2: SEHNR, FQNEAQ (reference sequence).

The chain uses TRBV7-9 and TRBJ1-2; 12 nucleotides line up with TRBD1. This CDR3 is 14 amino acids long. The trim removed 11 bases at V and 1 base at J, leaving 5 bases unmatched. Germline CDR1 reads SEHNR; CDR2 reads FQNEAQ (reference sequence). The CDR3 is CASGTGGDNYGYTF. CDR3 in DNA: TGTGCCTCGGGGACAGGGGGCGATAACTATGGCTACACCTTC.

The chain links TRBV5-1 to TRBJ1-5; D is unresolved. The V gene's germline CDR1 is SGHRS and CDR2 YFSETQ. The V and J ends lost 4 bases and 8 bases respectively, with 13 bases between them. The CDR3 loop spans 13 amino acids. CDR3 residues: CASSDNPQEPQHF. The CDR3 region has the DNA TGCGCCAGCAGCGATAACCCTCAGGAGCCCCAGCATTTT.

V gene TRBV28 combines with J gene TRBJ2-7, with a tentative D call TRBD2 (5 bases). The germline CDR1 and CDR2 sequences are MDHEN and SYDVKM. The CDR3 is 14 amino acids. Trimming took off 6 bases at V and 6 bases at J, with 18 bases between the two ends. Written as DNA, the CDR3 is TGTGCCAGCAGCTCCCTAGATAGACTAATCGAGCAGTACTTC. This codes for CASSSLDRLIEQYF.